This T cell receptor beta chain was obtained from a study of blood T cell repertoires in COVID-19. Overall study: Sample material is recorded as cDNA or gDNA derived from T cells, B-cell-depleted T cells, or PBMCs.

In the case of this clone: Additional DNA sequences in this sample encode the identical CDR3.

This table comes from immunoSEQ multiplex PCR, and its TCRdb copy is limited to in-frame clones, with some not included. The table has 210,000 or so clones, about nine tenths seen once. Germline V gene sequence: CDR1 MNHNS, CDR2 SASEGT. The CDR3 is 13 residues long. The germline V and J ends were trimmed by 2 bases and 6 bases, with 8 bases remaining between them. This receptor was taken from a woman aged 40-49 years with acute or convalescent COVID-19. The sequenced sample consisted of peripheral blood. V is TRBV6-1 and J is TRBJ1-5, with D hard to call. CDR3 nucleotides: TGTGCCAGCAGTGAACGAGGATTTCAGCCCCAGCATTTT. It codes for CASSERGFQPQHF.